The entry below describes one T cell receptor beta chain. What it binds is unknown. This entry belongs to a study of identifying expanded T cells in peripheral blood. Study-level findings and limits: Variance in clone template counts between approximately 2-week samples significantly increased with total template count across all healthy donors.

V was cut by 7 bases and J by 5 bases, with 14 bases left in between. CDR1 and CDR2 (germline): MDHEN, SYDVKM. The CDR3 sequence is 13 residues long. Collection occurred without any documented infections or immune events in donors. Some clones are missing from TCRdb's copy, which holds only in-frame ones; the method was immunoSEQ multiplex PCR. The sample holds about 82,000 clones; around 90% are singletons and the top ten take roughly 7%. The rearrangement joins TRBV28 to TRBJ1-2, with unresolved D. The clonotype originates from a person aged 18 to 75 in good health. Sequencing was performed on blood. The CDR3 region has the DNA TGTGCCAGCACCCACAGAGCCCGTTATGGCTACACCTTC. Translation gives CASTHRARYGYTF.